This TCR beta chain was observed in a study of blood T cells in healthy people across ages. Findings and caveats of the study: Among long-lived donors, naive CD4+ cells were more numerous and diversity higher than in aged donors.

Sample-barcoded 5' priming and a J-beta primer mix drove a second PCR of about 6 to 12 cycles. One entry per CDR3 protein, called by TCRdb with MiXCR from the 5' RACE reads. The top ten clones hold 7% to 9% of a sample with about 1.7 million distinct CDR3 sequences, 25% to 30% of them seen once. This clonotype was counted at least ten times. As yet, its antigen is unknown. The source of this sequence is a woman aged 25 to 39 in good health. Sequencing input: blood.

DNA of the CDR3: TGTGCCAGCAACCTCATCGGGGGATCTGGACAGCCCCAGCATTTT. It translates to CASNLIGGSGQPQHF. V is TRBV7-2 and J is TRBJ1-5; maybe TRBD1 (5 bases). Looked up from germline, CDR1 is SGHTA and CDR2 is FQGNSA. The V and J ends lost 7 bases and 7 bases respectively, with 20 bases between them. The CDR3 runs 15 residues.